Following are 5 T cell receptor beta chains from one sample sequenced in a study of T-cell memory formation after mild COVID-19. TCRdb itself ran the 5' RACE reads through MiXCR, one entry per CDR3 protein. The data hold under 250,000 distinct CDR3 sequences, with under 30% observed a single time. The source material was PBMCs or a T cell subset sorted from them (not recorded which). These receptors were obtained from an adult woman who had mild COVID-19 (a few samples of this study predate the infection). Cell type and time point are not known.

This clonotype was picked up a small number of times. The V call is TRBV5-4, the J call TRBJ1-1, with D hard to call. The CDR3 has 15 amino acids. The germline V gene has CDR1 SGHNT and CDR2 YYREEE (reference sequence). Trimming shortened V by 4 bases and J by 0 bases, and 13 bases separated the two germline ends. As DNA, the CDR3 is TGTGCCAGCAGCCACGGGGATCGGGTGAACACTGAAGCTTTCTTT. It codes for CASSHGDRVNTEAFF.

This clonotype was picked up one time. This chain joins TRBV2 and TRBJ2-7; 8 positions agree with TRBD1. Looked up from germline, CDR1 is SNHLY and CDR2 is FYNNEI. The junction had 9 bases not matched to a gene; V was cut back by 5 bases and J by 6 bases. The CDR3 runs to 14 residues. The CDR3 here is CASSYDRGPPEQYF. Here the CDR3 DNA reads TGTGCCAGCAGTTATGACAGGGGACCTCCCGAGCAGTACTTC.

This chain links TRBV11-3 with TRBJ2-7; 12 nucleotides match TRBD2. The ends lost 5 bases at V and 5 bases at J; junction bases unmatched: 4. CDR3 length equals 14 residues. Germline CDR1 reads SGHNT; CDR2 reads YENEEA. The CDR3 region is CASSLTSGSHEQYF. The CDR3 DNA is TGTGCCAGCAGCCTGACTAGCGGGAGTCACGAGCAGTACTTC.

The CDR3 nucleotides read TGTGCCCGAGAGGGCGGGGGGTCATACACCGGGGAGCTGTTTTTT. This encodes CAREGGGSYTGELFF. The J gene is TRBJ2-2, the V gene TRBV30, with 8 bases fitting TRBD2. J was trimmed by 3 bases and V by 8 bases; bases with no gene match: 11. CDR1 is GTSNPN, CDR2 SVGIG, per germline (reference sequence). The length of the CDR3 is 15 residues. Full variable domain (missing parts from reference TRBV30 and TRBJ2-2): SQTIHQWPATLVQPVGSPLSLECTVEGTSNPNLYWYRQAAGRGLQLLFYSVGIGQISSEVPQNLSASRPQDRQFILSSKKLLLSDSGFYLCAREGGGSYTGELFFGEGSRLTVL.

In this sample, this clonotype turned up once. This chain links TRBV29-1 with TRBJ1-5; a possible D gene is TRBD1 (6 bases). This CDR3 has 13 amino acids. CDR1 and CDR2 from the germline V gene are SQVTM and ANQGSEA. Trimming took 4 bases from V and 0 from J, leaving 7 bases between them. CDR3 sequence: CSVARGSNQPQHF. CDR3 DNA sequence: TGCAGCGTTGCCAGGGGTAGCAATCAGCCCCAGCATTTT. Based on the CDR3 plus reference TRBV29-1 and TRBJ1-5, the full variable domain is SAVISQKPSRDICQRGTSLTIQCQVDSQVTMMFWYRQQPGQSLTLIATANQGSEATYESGFVIDKFPISRPNLTFSTLTVSNMSPEDSSIYLCSVARGSNQPQHFGDGTRLSIL.